This T cell receptor beta chain was recovered during a study of OX40 agonist ivuxolimab in advanced cancers. Sequencing used immunoSEQ multiplex PCR; TCRdb keeps in-frame clones, though not all of them. The sample yields about 58,000 clones, 82% seen once. Study findings and constraints: CD8+ T cells were the subset that, on average, had more expanded clones than CD4+. Clonal expansion was seen in CD4+ and CD8+ blood T cells by week 6 at 0.1 to 3.0 mg/kg. No determination was made of the antigen specificity of the expanded peripheral T cells. Relatively little clonal expansion, among the lowest observed, appeared in partial responders at 0.1-3.0 mg/kg.

Of note for this clone: The antigen is not known.

Germline V gene data show CDR1 as SGHAT and CDR2 as FQNNGV. This CDR3 is 14 amino acids long. Trimming took 0 bases from V and 6 from J, leaving 8 bases between them. The clonotype comes from an adult with an advanced solid tumor such as melanoma, head and neck, liver or kidney cancer. This sample comprised CD4+ or CD8+ T cells sorted from blood, obtained in a trial of the OX40 agonist ivuxolimab. The genes are TRBV11-2 and TRBJ2-2; D is uncertain. This CDR3 reads CASSLDVLSGELFF. For the CDR3, the DNA is TGTGCCAGCAGCTTAGATGTCTTATCCGGGGAGCTGTTTTTT.